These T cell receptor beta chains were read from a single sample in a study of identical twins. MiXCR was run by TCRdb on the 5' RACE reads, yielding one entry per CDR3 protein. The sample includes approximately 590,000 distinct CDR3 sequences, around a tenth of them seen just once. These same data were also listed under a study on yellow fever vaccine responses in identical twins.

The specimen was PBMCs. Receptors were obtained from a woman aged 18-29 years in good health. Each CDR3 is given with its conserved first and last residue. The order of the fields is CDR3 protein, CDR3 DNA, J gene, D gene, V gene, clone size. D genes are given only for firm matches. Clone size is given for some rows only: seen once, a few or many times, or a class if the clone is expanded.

CDR3: CASSLESAGLDEQFF; DNA: TGTGCCAGCAGCTTAGAATCAGCAGGGTTGGATGAGCAGTTCTTC; J: TRBJ2-1; D: -; V: TRBV7-2; size: -
CDR3: CAWSGPRWSSYNSPLHF; DNA: TGTGCCTGGAGTGGTCCTCGATGGAGCTCCTATAATTCACCCCTCCACTTT; J: TRBJ1-6; D: -; V: TRBV30; size: -
CDR3: CAWAPLAPQETQYF; DNA: TGTGCCTGGGCCCCCCTGGCTCCTCAAGAGACCCAGTACTTC; J: TRBJ2-5; D: -; V: TRBV30; size: -
CDR3: CASSPSGLGDTQYF; DNA: TGTGCCAGCAGCCCTTCGGGACTAGGGGATACGCAGTATTTT; J: TRBJ2-3; D: TRBD2; V: TRBV14; size: -
CDR3: CASSLILAGEAYEQYF; DNA: TGTGCCAGCAGCTTAATCCTAGCGGGAGAGGCCTACGAGCAGTACTTC; J: TRBJ2-7; D: TRBD2; V: TRBV7-9; size: few
CDR3: CASRRAGGKETQYF; DNA: TGTGCCAGCAGGAGAGCGGGGGGGAAAGAGACCCAGTACTTC; J: TRBJ2-5; D: TRBD2; V: TRBV7-2; size: few
CDR3: CSAPESSYEQYF; DNA: TGCAGTGCTCCGGAGAGCTCCTACGAGCAGTACTTC; J: TRBJ2-7; D: -; V: TRBV20-1; size: few
CDR3: CASSVSAGGREQYF; DNA: TGCGCCAGCAGCGTGTCGGCGGGAGGGCGAGAGCAGTACTTC; J: TRBJ2-7; D: TRBD2; V: TRBV5-1; size: many
CDR3: CASIDREWVDTGELFF; DNA: TGTGCCAGCATCGACAGGGAATGGGTCGACACCGGGGAGCTGTTTTTT; J: TRBJ2-2; D: TRBD1; V: TRBV6-1; size: few
CDR3: CASSQQQTSGLNTGELFF; DNA: TGCGCCAGCAGCCAGCAACAGACTAGCGGATTAAACACCGGGGAGCTGTTTTTT; J: TRBJ2-2; D: TRBD2; V: TRBV4-1; size: many
CDR3: CASSSGALGEQFF; DNA: TGTGCCAGCAGCTCCGGGGCCTTAGGGGAGCAGTTCTTC; J: TRBJ2-1; D: -; V: TRBV5-6; size: -